This T cell receptor beta chain is drawn from a study of Ad26.COV2.S vaccination and SARS-CoV-2 variants. Findings and limits, study-wide: From the TCR breadth and depth analyses, total T cell responses may have been underestimated. Substantial breadth in spike-specific CD8+ and CD4+ T cell responses was reportedly seen after vaccination.

Libraries were prepared by immunoSEQ multiplex PCR; TCRdb keeps only in-frame clonotypes and omits some of them. The repertoire has roughly 500,000 clones, 89% of them found once; the top ten carry about 2.5%. The treatment denotes: roughly 19 received Ad26.COV2.S at low or high dose, single or two shots; 5 received placebo; per-sample allocation not given. Samples were taken on day 63 after the first vaccine or placebo injection. A remark on this clone: Its antigen is unknown.

This sequence originates from a person between 18 and 65 years old who received the Ad26.COV2.S COVID-19 vaccine or a placebo. This sample comprised peripheral blood, obtained in a trial of Ad26.COV2.S vaccine versus placebo.

CDR3 nucleotides: TGTGCCAGCAGCCGAGTTATTGGGGGAGAGACCCAGTACTTC. Encoded protein: CASSRVIGGETQYF. This chain uses TRBV14 with TRBJ2-5; either TRBD1 or TRBD2 may supply D (5 bases each). Germline V gene sequence: CDR1 SGHDN, CDR2 FVKESK. The CDR3 runs 14 residues. Trimming cost V 4 bases and J 4 bases, with 13 bases left between them.